A single sample is the source of the 6 T cell receptor beta chains below, sequenced in a study of technical replicates of blood from a few donors. Data came from immunoSEQ multiplex PCR; TCRdb stores just in-frame clones and leaves some out. The data show about 76,000 clones, more than 85% seen once. Sequenced sample: T cells isolated from PBMCs. The receptors were gathered from a human donor in good health.

The J gene is TRBJ1-1, the V gene TRBV4-1; D uncertain. The CDR3 runs to 16 residues. The germline CDR1 and CDR2 sequences are MGHRA and YSYEKL. Between the trimmed V and J ends, which lost 8 bases and 1 base, there was a span of 20 bases. CDR3 nucleotide sequence: TGCGCCAGCTCACCCGCGGCAACCAACCCGAACACTGAAGCTTTCTTT. It specifies CASSPAATNPNTEAFF.

The chain joins TRBV11-2 to TRBJ2-1; the D gene is possibly TRBD2 (5 bases). The ends were cut back, 4 bases at V and 6 bases at J, with 19 bases in the middle. The germline gives CDR1 SGHAT, CDR2 FQNNGV. This CDR3 has 16 residues. In DNA form, the CDR3 reads TGTGCCAGCAGCTCACTACCCCGGGATACCATCAATGAGCAGTTCTTC. This codes for CASSSLPRDTINEQFF.

The V call is TRBV10-1, the J call TRBJ1-2; D remains unclear. The CDR3 loop spans 15 amino acids. The V end was cut by 4 bases, the J end by 0 bases, with 12 bases between. CDR1 and CDR2 (germline): WNHNN, SYGVQD (reference sequence). DNA for the CDR3: TGCGCCAGCAGTGTCCCTCCCCGGGCTAACTATGGCTACACCTTC. Translation: CASSVPPRANYGYTF.

The V and J genes are TRBV4-1 and TRBJ1-2; the D is unclear. Trimming took 4 bases from V and 7 from J, leaving 10 bases between them. Germline values: CDR1 MGHRA, CDR2 YSYEKL. The CDR3 extends over 12 amino acids. The CDR3 loop reads CASSRARSGYTF. CDR3 DNA sequence: TGCGCCAGCAGCCGGGCCCGATCTGGCTACACCTTC.

The chain has TRBV28 and TRBJ1-2; D is undetermined. CDR1 MDHEN and CDR2 SYDVKM come from the germline V gene. The germline V and J ends were trimmed by 6 bases and 5 bases, with 10 bases remaining between them. The length of the CDR3 is 12 residues. Here the CDR3 reads CASSYRSYGYTF. CDR3 bases: TGTGCCAGCAGCTATCGGAGTTATGGCTACACCTTC.

This clone was seen only once. The chain is built from TRBV28 and TRBJ1-1, with D maybe TRBD1 (6 bases). Trimming left V 2 bases short and J 4 bases short, with 14 bases between. Germline loops: CDR1 MDHEN, CDR2 SYDVKM. The CDR3 contains 15 residues. CDR3 sequence reads: CASSLIQGEGTEAFF. CDR3 DNA: TGTGCCAGCAGTTTAATACAGGGTGAGGGCACTGAAGCTTTCTTT. The complete variable domain, with remaining parts taken from reference TRBV28 and TRBJ1-1, reads DVKVTQSSRYLVKRTGEKVFLECVQDMDHENMFWYRQDPGLGLRLIYFSYDVKMKEKGDIPEGYSVSREKKERFSLILESASTNQTSMYLCASSLIQGEGTEAFFGQGTRLTVV.